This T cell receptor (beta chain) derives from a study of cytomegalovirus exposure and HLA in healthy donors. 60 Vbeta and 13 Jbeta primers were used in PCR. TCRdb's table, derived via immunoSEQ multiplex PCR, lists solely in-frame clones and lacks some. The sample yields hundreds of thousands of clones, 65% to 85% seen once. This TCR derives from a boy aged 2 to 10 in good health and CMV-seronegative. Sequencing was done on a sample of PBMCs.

CDR3 in amino acids: CASSVGEGGELFF. The CDR3 bases are TGTGCCAGCAGCGTAGGAGAGGGCGGGGAGCTGTTTTTT. This rearrangement joins TRBV9 to TRBJ2-2, with D possibly being TRBD2 (5 bases). Deletions cut 0 bases from V and 7 bases from J, with 7 bases between. The CDR3 loop spans 13 amino acids. Looked up from germline, CDR1 is SGDLS and CDR2 is YYNGEE.